The 5 T cell receptor beta chains below come from one sample, sequenced in a study of blood T cell repertoires in COVID-19. The repertoire was sequenced with immunoSEQ multiplex PCR; TCRdb's copy has only in-frame clones and lacks some. The sample contains a few hundred thousand clones, roughly 85% of which appear only once. The source material was peripheral blood. Receptors were obtained from a man aged 60 to 75 who had recovered from COVID-19.

This rearrangement joins TRBV5-4 to TRBJ2-7; TRBD2 matches at 7 bases. V lost 3 bases and J lost 2; bases outside the gene matches: 8. The CDR3 totals 15 residues. From germline, CDR1 is SGHNT and CDR2 YYREEE (reference sequence). The CDR3 DNA reads as TGTGCCAGCAGCTCCGAGCAGAGCGGGACCTACGAGCAGTACTTC. Translation gives CASSSEQSGTYEQYF.

The chain is built from TRBV6-5 and TRBJ2-7, with D perhaps matching TRBD1 (7 bases). Germline V gene data show CDR1 as MNHEY and CDR2 as SVGAGI. The CDR3 has 15 amino acids. Trimming removed 10 bases from V and 7 bases from J, with 26 bases in between. The CDR3 nucleotides are TGTGCCATACGAACCGGGGGAGCAGGGGGACAAGAGCAGTACTTC. Its protein product is CAIRTGGAGGQEQYF.

The chain joins TRBV6-5 to TRBJ1-2, with 10 bases matching TRBD1. The germline CDR1 and CDR2 sequences are MNHEY and SVGAGI. The CDR3 is 14 residues long. V gave up 2 bases and J gave up 7 bases; unmatched junction bases: 4. The CDR3: CASSYRDRGSGYTF. In DNA, the CDR3 is TGTGCCAGCAGTTACCGGGACAGGGGTTCTGGCTACACCTTC.

The V call is TRBV7-9, the J call TRBJ2-5; possible D gene TRBD2, 6 bases. There are 15 residues in the CDR3. Trimming shortened V by 1 base and J by 5 bases, and 14 bases separated the two germline ends. In germline, CDR1 is SEHNR, CDR2 FQNEAQ (reference sequence). The CDR3 spells CASSLGAGRSETQYF. CDR3 coding DNA: TGTGCCAGCAGCTTAGGGGCGGGACGGAGCGAGACCCAGTACTTC.

The genes are TRBV7-9 and TRBJ2-4; 9 bases agree with TRBD1. This CDR3 is 17 amino acids long. The ends lost 6 bases at V and 1 base at J; junction bases unmatched: 10. CDR1 is SEHNR, CDR2 FQNEAQ, per germline (reference sequence). The CDR3 DNA follows: TGTGCCAGCAGTCTCCACCGGGACAGGGACGCCAAAAACATTCAGTACTTC. As protein: CASSLHRDRDAKNIQYF.